Each of the 13 T cell receptor beta chains below was sequenced from the same sample in a study of Graves' ophthalmopathy and Graves' hyperthyroidism. The authors amplified TCR beta CDR3 regions from RNA transcripts. The workflow started with a first-round RT-PCR run with HTBI primers and then moved on to a second-round multiplex PCR. MiXCR, applied by TCRdb to the multiplex PCR reads, yields one record per CDR3 protein. This table holds approximately 1.2 million distinct CDR3 sequences, about 38% found once. The sequencing input was peripheral blood or thyroid tissue (not recorded which). The receptor source for this set is an adult man with Graves' hyperthyroidism.

The rearrangement joins TRBV7-3 to TRBJ2-5, with 7 nucleotides matching TRBD2. The germline V gene encodes CDR1 SGHTA and CDR2 FQGTGA. J was trimmed by 2 bases and V by 5 bases; bases with no gene match: 11. The CDR3 contains 16 residues. Written as DNA, the CDR3 is TGTGCCAGCAGCCAAGGGCGGGGGAGAGGACAAGAGACCCAGTACTTC. This gives the protein CASSQGRGRGQETQYF.

The chain is built from TRBV4-2 and TRBJ2-6; 10 bases map to TRBD1. Losses at the gene ends were 0 bases for V and 0 bases for J; bases not matched to a gene: 2. Germline CDR1 is LGHNA and CDR2 is YNFKEQ. CDR3 size: 18 residues. CDR3 in DNA: TGTGCCAGCAGCCAAGAGGGACAGGGGAACTCTGGGGCCAACGTCCTGACTTTC. Its translation: CASSQEGQGNSGANVLTF.

This clonotype was counted at least ten times. The rearrangement joins TRBV6-5 to TRBJ1-5; D possibly corresponds to TRBD1 (5 bases). The CDR3 loop spans 15 amino acids. CDR1 MNHEY and CDR2 SVGAGI come from the germline V gene. Between the trimmed V and J ends, which lost 2 bases and 3 bases, there was a span of 11 bases. The CDR3 spells CASSYPGHTNQPQHF. CDR3 bases: TGTGCCAGCAGTTACCCCGGACACACCAATCAGCCCCAGCATTTT.

This clonotype came up many times. The V call is TRBV29-1, the J call TRBJ2-5, with D hard to call. Germline V gives CDR1 SQVTM, CDR2 ANQGSEA. Trimming shortened V by 4 bases and J by 2 bases, and 14 bases separated the two germline ends. This CDR3 is 14 amino acids long. CDR3 residues: CSVAAGARQETQYF. In nucleotides, the CDR3 is TGCAGCGTTGCGGCTGGAGCCCGGCAAGAGACCCAGTACTTC.

The J gene is TRBJ2-7, the V gene TRBV7-9, with TRBD1 identical over 8 bases. Germline V gene lookup returns CDR1 SEHNR and CDR2 FQNEAQ (reference sequence). This CDR3 has 15 residues. J was trimmed by 2 bases and V by 6 bases; bases with no gene match: 9. DNA of the CDR3: TGTGCCAGCAGTGACCCCCTGGACAGGGCCTACGAGCAGTACTTC. Translated: CASSDPLDRAYEQYF.

With respect to this clonotype: The CDR3 ends on some other residue instead of the conserved phenylalanine or tryptophan, so this is likely a read error. J is TRBJ1-1 and V is TRBV19; D is uncertain. The CDR3 length is 12 residues. Germline V CDR1 and CDR2: LNHDA, SQIVND (reference sequence). V dropped 9 bases and J dropped 5 bases, with 13 bases sitting between them. CDR3 in DNA: TGTGCCAGCTCACGGGCATTGACTGAAGCTTTCCTT. Translation: CASSRALTEAFL.

This clonotype was recorded a few times. This chain links TRBV27 with TRBJ1-2, with 7 bases fitting TRBD1. This CDR3 is 13 amino acids long. V was pared by 5 bases and J by 6 bases, with 6 bases of the junction left unmatched. Germline V gene data show CDR1 as MNHEY and CDR2 as SMNVEV (reference sequence). The CDR3 spells CASSHRGTDGYTF. CDR3 sequence (DNA): TGTGCCAGCAGTCATAGGGGGACAGATGGCTACACCTTC.

Note on this clonotype: A much larger clonotype is one base distant, so this may be a read error. V gene TRBV20-1 combines with J gene TRBJ1-4; possibly TRBD1 for D (5 bases). In germline, CDR1 is DFQATT, CDR2 SNEGSKA (reference sequence). Trimming left V 3 bases short and J 7 bases short, with 15 bases between. This CDR3 has 14 amino acids. Written as DNA, the CDR3 is TGCAGTGCTAGGCTGACAGAGGTTGGTGAAAAACTGTTTTTT. It is translated as CSARLTEVGEKLFF.

The gene calls are TRBV19 and TRBJ2-5; weak D call: TRBD2 (6 bases). Germline V gives CDR1 LNHDA, CDR2 SQIVND (reference sequence). This CDR3 region has 15 residues. V lost 2 bases and J lost 0, with 10 bases in between. CDR3 DNA: TGTGCCAGTAGTATAACCGCGGGGAACCAAGAGACCCAGTACTTC. As protein: CASSITAGNQETQYF. The whole variable domain, filled in from reference TRBV19 and TRBJ2-5, reads DGGITQSPKYLFRKEGQNVTLSCEQNLNHDAMYWYRQDPGQGLRLIYYSQIVNDFQKGDIAEGYSVSREKKESFPLTVTSAQKNPTAFYLCASSITAGNQETQYFGPGTRLLVL.

This clonotype turned up a few times. The chain recombines TRBV5-1 with TRBJ2-2, with TRBD1 matching 7 bases. Germline V gene lookup returns CDR1 SGHRS and CDR2 YFSETQ. The CDR3 totals 16 residues. V trimming: 1 base; J trimming: 0 bases; junction bases outside the gene matches: 3. DNA of the CDR3: TGCGCCAGCAGCTTGTTTGGACAGGCGAACACCGGGGAGCTGTTTTTT. It translates to CASSLFGQANTGELFF.

This sequence joins TRBV9 and TRBJ1-1; 8 nucleotides align to TRBD1. The CDR3 is made up of 14 amino acids. Germline lookup yields CDR1 SGDLS and CDR2 YYNGEE. Germline trimming cut 2 bases from V and 7 bases from J; bases unmatched to any gene: 7. The DNA for the CDR3 is TGTGCCAGCAGCGTGGGGACAGGTGGCGATGAAGCTTTCTTT. Its protein product is CASSVGTGGDEAFF.

This clonotype was seen more than once but under ten times. CDR3 coding DNA: TGTGCCAGCAGCCAAATTGTATACAATTCACCCCTCCACTTT. Translation gives CASSQIVYNSPLHF. The V call is TRBV14, the J call TRBJ1-6, with D unresolved. Between the trimmed V and J ends, which lost 2 bases and 7 bases, there was a span of 9 bases. Germline CDR1 SGHDN, CDR2 FVKESK. This CDR3 spans 14 amino acids.

This clonotype was recorded many times. The chain recombines TRBV19 with TRBJ1-1; D might be TRBD1 (5 bases). Between the trimmed V and J ends, which lost 7 bases and 4 bases, there was a span of 13 bases. Germline assignment: CDR1 LNHDA and CDR2 SQIVND (reference sequence). This CDR3 comprises 13 residues. Here the CDR3 DNA reads TGTGCCAGTAAGGCGGGGCTCGGCACTGAAGCTTTCTTT. Translating it yields CASKAGLGTEAFF.